Sequencing of this TCR beta chain was carried out in a study of T cell repertoires in cytomegalovirus infection. Study as a whole: It was the public TCR beta signatures that indicated both CMV infection and matching HLA type.

CDR1 DFQATT and CDR2 SNEGSKA come from the germline V gene (reference sequence). CDR3 length equals 14 residues. After removal of 6 bases from V and 2 bases from J, the junction contained 3 bases not matched to a gene. On this clonotype: What it binds is not known.

Findings of the study overall: Within the response measured ex vivo, HLA-C-restricted CMV-specific TCR beta clonotypes were dominant. Based on cumulative public TCR beta family frequency, carriers of CMV plus the relevant HLA were identified.

Each CDR3 protein is one row after TCRdb ran MiXCR on the reads. The sample includes about 440,000 distinct CDR3 sequences, about 33% of them seen just once. The genes are TRBV20-1 and TRBJ2-7; 14 bases align to TRBD2. This TCR came from a human donor in good health (CMV status not recorded). Some clones in this sample may be carry-over from other donors' samples. The sequencing sample was made of PBMCs. The CDR3 bases are TGCAGTGCAGGACTAGCGGGAGGTACCTACGAGCAGTACTTC. It is translated as CSAGLAGGTYEQYF.